Below are 19 T cell receptor beta chains sequenced from a single sample in a study of long-term antiretroviral therapy in people with HIV (dated 2022 in TCRdb). The immunoSEQ hsTCRB v3.0 assay was used at survey level resolution for TRB variable region sequencing. In TCRdb, the immuneACCESS table is reduced to in-frame sequences with V and J assigned. These tables do not hold every clone; where another copy was compared, an unresolved V gene accounts for under half, and the others remain unexplained. This sample comprises 25,000 to 35,000 clones, nearly 95% of them detected only once. The ten most abundant clones make up 5.5% to 7% of the sample. This sample comprised unsorted PBMCs, obtained around 6.5 years after starting antiretroviral therapy. The receptors stem from a woman in her 40s with HIV.

This chain joins TRBV30 and TRBJ2-5; 15 bases are shared with TRBD2. This CDR3 has 15 residues. The germline V gene encodes CDR1 GTSNPN and CDR2 SVGIG (reference sequence). The ends lost 1 base at V and 5 bases at J; junction bases unmatched: 2. Here the CDR3 DNA reads TGTGCCTGGAGTGCCGGGACTAGCGGGGGGGAGACCCAGTACTTC. This sequence encodes CAWSAGTSGGETQYF.

In its sample, this clone ranks as medium-sized. The chain joins TRBV6-6 to TRBJ1-2; D gene unclear. The CDR3 contains 12 residues. Trimming pared 8 bases from V and 7 bases from J, leaving 14 bases between. Germline V CDR1 and CDR2: MNHNY, SVGAGI (reference sequence). CDR3 in amino acids: CASATGWSGYTF. CDR3 in DNA: TGTGCCAGCGCCACGGGTTGGTCTGGCTACACCTTC.

The chain joins TRBV4-3 to TRBJ1-2; TRBD1 is a possible D gene (6 bases). Germline CDR1 is LGHNA and CDR2 is YSLEER. The CDR3 runs to 15 residues. Trimming removed 0 bases from V and 8 bases from J, with 16 bases in between. CDR3 residues: CASSQDLLQGRGYTF. CDR3 coding DNA: TGCGCCAGCAGCCAAGATCTTTTACAGGGCCGGGGCTACACCTTC.

This clone was recorded once. The V call is TRBV28, the J call TRBJ1-6, with a weak D call TRBD1 (6 bases). CDR1 and CDR2 (germline): MDHEN, SYDVKM. Deletions cut 2 bases from V and 8 bases from J, with 10 bases between. This CDR3 has 14 residues. The CDR3, as DNA: TGTGCCAGCAGTTTAGGCAGGGGATATTCACCCCTCCACTTT. Residues: CASSLGRGYSPLHF.

A single count supports this clone. The CDR3 nucleotides read TGTGCCAGCAGTTACTGGGCCCACAGGGTCAGGGACACTGAAGCTTTCTTT. Translation gives CASSYWAHRVRDTEAFF. The chain recombines TRBV6-7 with TRBJ1-1, with TRBD1 as a possible D gene (6 bases). TRBV6-7 is known as an ORF, though its function is uncertain. The CDR3 runs 17 residues. V lost 1 base, J lost 3 bases, and 18 bases lay in between.

The chain uses TRBV1 and TRBJ2-2; the table's D gene call, TRBD2, was not cross checked with the DNA. TRBV1 is a recognized pseudogene. The CDR3 totals 16 residues. CDR3 in amino acids: CTTIDGLPNNTGELFF. The CDR3 nucleotides read TGCACCACCATCGACGGACTCCCGAATAACACCGGGGAGCTGTTTTTT.

Comment on this clone: Germline is not matched at one junction end, which may reflect a read error. The V gene is TRBV7-7, the J gene TRBJ2-1; D perhaps matches TRBD2 (5 bases). The CDR3 runs to 13 residues. The germline CDR1 and CDR2 sequences are SSHAT and FNYEAQ (reference sequence). The CDR3 reads CASSLGLDNEQFF. In nucleotides, the CDR3 is TGTGCTAGCAGCTTAGGACTGGACAATGAGCAGTTCTTC.

The chain employs TRBV5-1 and TRBJ2-3; tentatively, D is TRBD1 or TRBD2 (5 bases each). Germline assignment: CDR1 SGHRS and CDR2 YFSETQ. The CDR3 loop spans 15 amino acids. V was trimmed by 1 base and J by 2 bases, leaving 11 bases between them. CDR3: CASSLFGGPTDTQYF. Written as DNA, the CDR3 is TGCGCCAGCAGCTTGTTTGGGGGACCCACAGATACGCAGTATTTT.

The rearrangement joins TRBV21-1 to TRBJ1-5; the table's D call, TRBD1, was not checked against the DNA. TRBV21-1 constitutes a pseudogene. The CDR3 is 18 amino acids. The chain's CDR3 is CASRPKPGQDNSNQPQHF. Here the CDR3 DNA reads TGTGCCAGCAGACCTAAGCCGGGACAGGATAATAGCAATCAGCCCCAGCATTTT.

The V and J genes are TRBV6-6 and TRBJ1-5, with a tentative D call TRBD1 (6 bases). The CDR3 spans 16 residues. V was trimmed by 6 bases and J by 1 base, leaving 16 bases between them. CDR1 and CDR2 (germline): MNHNY, SVGAGI (reference sequence). CDR3: CASSLDTGSSNQPQHF. The CDR3 DNA sequence: TGTGCCAGCAGCCTGGATACAGGGAGCAGCAATCAGCCCCAGCATTTT.

This chain connects TRBV14 to TRBJ1-2, with D possibly TRBD1 on 6 matching bases. V dropped 4 bases and J dropped 4 bases, with 10 bases sitting between them. CDR1 and CDR2 (germline): SGHDN, FVKESK. The CDR3 sequence is 13 residues long. The CDR3 loop reads CASSPTGSYGYTF. DNA for the CDR3: TGTGCCAGCAGCCCAACAGGGAGCTATGGCTACACCTTC.

The genes are TRBV21-1 and TRBJ1-2; the D call in the table, TRBD1, was not verified against the DNA. TRBV21-1 is annotated as a pseudogene. The CDR3 runs 14 residues. The CDR3 here is CARAPLGPSDGYTF. CDR3 DNA: TGTGCCAGGGCCCCGTTGGGGCCGAGTGATGGCTACACCTTC.

The chain recombines TRBV11-3 with TRBJ2-3, with D unclear. The CDR3 consists of 15 residues. Germline-derived CDR1 and CDR2 are SGHNT and YENEEA. V lost 1 base to trimming and J lost 0 bases, with 8 bases between them. The CDR3 bases are TGTGCCAGCAGCTTAGGCAGGACCAGCACAGATACGCAGTATTTT. It translates to CASSLGRTSTDTQYF.

This clone was seen only a few times. The V and J genes are TRBV10-1 and TRBJ1-5; no definite D call. This CDR3 comprises 11 residues. The V gene lost 4 bases and the J gene lost 6 bases, with 4 bases spanning the gap. The germline gives CDR1 WNHNN, CDR2 SYGVQD (reference sequence). The CDR3 here is CASSVTQPQHF. The CDR3 nucleotides read TGCGCCAGCAGTGTCACTCAGCCCCAGCATTTT.

The chain recombines TRBV29-1 with TRBJ1-2, with D tentatively TRBD1 (6 bases). Looked up from germline, CDR1 is SQVTM and CDR2 is ANQGSEA. Trimming stripped 8 bases from V and 4 bases from J, with 23 bases between. The CDR3 has 15 amino acids. CDR3 in amino acids: CSIHVGTLPGYGYTF. The CDR3 nucleotides read TGCAGCATCCACGTCGGGACACTTCCAGGCTATGGCTACACCTTC.

V usage is TRBV7-9 and J usage is TRBJ1-2; D gene ambiguous. V was clipped by 1 base and J by 0 bases, with 12 bases between them. There are 16 residues in the CDR3. Germline CDR1 SEHNR, CDR2 FQNEAQ (reference sequence). The DNA of the CDR3 is TGTGCCAGCAGCTTAGACCAGACGGCTACTAACTATGGCTACACCTTC. This codes for CASSLDQTATNYGYTF.

Of note for this clone: This specimen includes other DNA sequences encoding the same CDR3. The genes are TRBV7-2 and TRBJ1-5; no firm D call. V gave up 5 bases and J gave up 2 bases, with 7 bases separating them. The CDR3 has 13 residues. Germline values: CDR1 SGHTA, CDR2 FQGNSA. The CDR3 nucleotides are TGTGCCAGCAGCCCCGGCGGCAATCAGCCCCAGCATTTT. This gives the protein CASSPGGNQPQHF.

The chain has TRBV5-8 and TRBJ1-6, with 7 bases identical to TRBD1. Trimming removed 0 bases from V and 8 bases from J; junction bases left unmatched: 8. Germline V CDR1 and CDR2: SGHTS, YDEGEE. The CDR3 covers 16 residues. The DNA of the CDR3 is TGTGCCAGCAGCTTGGACGCACAGGGGTATCATTCACCCCTCCACTTT. Translated: CASSLDAQGYHSPLHF.

This clone was found a few times. This chain uses TRBV4-1 with TRBJ2-5; 10 nucleotides agree with TRBD2. Germline CDR1 MGHRA, CDR2 YSYEKL. Trimming at V came to 3 bases and at J to 4 bases, leaving 8 bases not matched to a gene. The CDR3 contains 16 residues. The CDR3: CASSHQSGGELETQYF. As DNA, the CDR3 is TGCGCCAGCAGCCATCAGAGCGGGGGGGAGTTAGAGACCCAGTACTTC.